The 18 T cell receptor beta chains in this list originate from one sample, sequenced in a study of T cells after yellow fever vaccination. A single record per CDR3 protein comes from TCRdb applying MiXCR to the 5' RACE reads. Of 300,000 to 350,000 distinct CDR3 sequences in the sample, approximately 8% were seen once. This sample comprised PBMCs, obtained 35 to 50 days after the first yellow fever vaccination. These receptor sequences come from a young man who received the YFV17D yellow fever vaccine.

The chain has TRBV4-2 and TRBJ1-4; D might be TRBD1 (5 bases). V lost 5 bases and J lost 4, with 11 bases in between. This CDR3 spans 14 amino acids. Germline CDR1 is LGHNA and CDR2 is YNFKEQ. The CDR3 DNA sequence: TGTGCCAGCAGCACCGGGACTGGTAATGAAAAACTGTTTTTT. Protein sequence: CASSTGTGNEKLFF.

This clonotype has more than one count but fewer than ten. The gene calls are TRBV5-5 and TRBJ2-7, with D possibly matching TRBD1 (6 bases). The CDR3 contains 14 residues. In germline, CDR1 is SGHKS, CDR2 YYEKEE (reference sequence). V dropped 5 bases and J dropped 2 bases, with 14 bases sitting between them. This chain's CDR3 is CASRTGQGPYEQYF. The DNA of the CDR3 is TGTGCCAGCAGAACCGGGCAGGGGCCCTACGAGCAGTACTTC.

The sample holds a few counts of this clonotype. J is TRBJ1-2 and V is TRBV7-9; 7 positions agree with TRBD1. V trimming: 4 bases; J trimming: 5 bases; junction bases outside the gene matches: 13. The CDR3 totals 16 residues. The V gene's germline CDR1 is SEHNR and CDR2 FQNEAQ (reference sequence). The CDR3 region is CASSSPRTGLTYGYTF. The CDR3 DNA reads TGTGCCAGCAGCTCCCCTCGGACAGGTCTAACTTATGGCTACACCTTC.

The chain joins TRBV20-1 to TRBJ1-2, with a possible D match to TRBD1 (5 bases). V was clipped by 3 bases and J by 4 bases, with 12 bases between them. Looked up from germline, CDR1 is DFQATT and CDR2 is SNEGSKA (reference sequence). The CDR3 is 13 residues long. In DNA, the CDR3 is TGCAGTGCTAGCCCGGGGGGGGGCTATGGCTACACCTTC. Translating it yields CSASPGGGYGYTF.

This clonotype was picked up a small number of times. J is TRBJ2-1 and V is TRBV20-1; 9 nucleotides align to TRBD2. CDR1 is DFQATT and CDR2 is SNEGSKA in the germline V gene (reference sequence). CDR3 length: 17 residues. The V gene end was trimmed by 2 bases and the J gene end by 0 bases; junction bases not matched to a gene: 8. The CDR3 DNA reads as TGCAGTGCTAGAATTTTAGCGGGGGTGCTCTCCTACAATGAGCAGTTCTTC. Residues: CSARILAGVLSYNEQFF.

This clonotype appeared a few times. The chain employs TRBV20-1 and TRBJ1-1, with D tentatively TRBD1 (5 bases). The CDR3 extends over 11 amino acids. Germline V gene data show CDR1 as DFQATT and CDR2 as SNEGSKA (reference sequence). The ends were cut back, 7 bases at V and 5 bases at J, with 11 bases in the middle. CDR3 sequence (DNA): TGCAGTGTAGTCAGGGAAACTGAAGCTTTCTTT. This translates into CSVVRETEAFF.

The rearrangement joins TRBV6-1 to TRBJ2-3; 8 bases are a match to TRBD1. Germline assignment: CDR1 MNHNS and CDR2 SASEGT. This CDR3 region has 15 residues. The ends lost 5 bases at V and 4 bases at J; junction bases unmatched: 8. DNA for the CDR3: TGTGCCAGCAGTAAGGACAGGGTTTTGGCAGATACGCAGTATTTT. As protein: CASSKDRVLADTQYF.

The J gene is TRBJ2-3, the V gene TRBV18, with D unresolved. This CDR3 contains 13 residues. The V gene's germline CDR1 is KGHSH and CDR2 LQKENI. Trimming removed 9 bases at V and 1 base at J, with 11 bases between. The CDR3 nucleotides are TGTGCCAGTATATTCTCCCGCACAGATACGCAGTATTTT. This encodes CASIFSRTDTQYF.

This rearrangement joins TRBV5-6 to TRBJ1-1, with D tentatively TRBD1 (5 bases). The CDR3 loop spans 16 amino acids. CDR1 SGHDT and CDR2 YYEEEE come from the germline V gene. V shed 4 bases and J shed 1 base, with 17 bases lying between them. The CDR3 protein is CASSLGGGGTNTEAFF. The CDR3 region has the DNA TGTGCCAGCAGCCTCGGCGGGGGGGGTACGAACACTGAAGCTTTCTTT. The full variable domain, its missing parts supplied by reference TRBV5-6 and TRBJ1-1, is DAGVTQSPTHLIKTRGQQVTLRCSPKSGHDTVSWYQQALGQGPQFIFQYYEEEERQRGNFPDRFSGHQFPNYSSELNVNALLLGDSALYLCASSLGGGGTNTEAFFGQGTRLTVV.

This clonotype came up many times. The chain joins TRBV20-1 to TRBJ2-1; D is ambiguous. Germline V gene sequence: CDR1 DFQATT, CDR2 SNEGSKA (reference sequence). V shed 1 base and J shed 6 bases, with 7 bases lying between them. This CDR3 region has 12 residues. The DNA of the CDR3 is TGCAGTGCTAGAGCGGGCCCCAATGAGCAGTTCTTC. Residues: CSARAGPNEQFF.

The chain uses TRBV12-3 or TRBV12-4 and TRBJ1-2; D not resolved. V was pared by 3 bases and J by 2 bases, with 10 bases between. The CDR3 spans 14 residues. CDR3 bases: TGTGCCAGCAGTTTGAGACTTATAAACTATGGCTACACCTTC. Translated, it gives CASSLRLINYGYTF.

The V call is TRBV28, the J call TRBJ2-5; the match to TRBD2 covers 11 bases. Germline V lookup: CDR1 MDHEN, CDR2 SYDVKM. The CDR3 is 14 residues long. V shed 3 bases, J shed 5 bases, and the junction held 2 bases outside the gene matches. CDR3 nucleotide sequence: TGTGCCAGCAGTTTTCGGACTAGCGGGGAGACCCAGTACTTC. As protein: CASSFRTSGETQYF.

Ten or more counts support this clonotype. The rearrangement joins TRBV28 to TRBJ2-7; 7 nucleotides align to TRBD1. Losses at the gene ends were 6 bases for V and 4 bases for J; bases not matched to a gene: 0. The CDR3 is 11 amino acids. Germline-derived CDR1 and CDR2 are MDHEN and SYDVKM. This chain's CDR3 is CASSRGYEQYV. The CDR3 bases are TGTGCCAGCAGCAGGGGGTACGAGCAGTACGTC.

This clonotype was observed a few times. This chain links TRBV14 with TRBJ2-1, with TRBD1 matching over 9 bases. The V gene end was trimmed by 4 bases and the J gene end by 6 bases; junction bases not matched to a gene: 10. The CDR3 extends over 16 amino acids. CDR1 SGHDN and CDR2 FVKESK come from the germline V gene. The CDR3 protein is CASSRPPGQGFNEQFF. CDR3 sequence (DNA): TGTGCCAGCAGCCGGCCACCGGGACAGGGATTCAATGAGCAGTTCTTC.

This clonotype was counted only a few times. The chain uses TRBV29-1 and TRBJ2-2; 8 bases match TRBD1. Germline CDR1 is SQVTM and CDR2 is ANQGSEA. This CDR3 spans 13 amino acids. The V gene end was trimmed by 5 bases and the J gene end by 6 bases; junction bases not matched to a gene: 5. The CDR3 nucleotides are TGCAGCGTTCAGGGGGCGGTGGCCGGGGAGCTGTTTTTT. This codes for CSVQGAVAGELFF.

This clonotype was seen many times. The chain is built from TRBV11-2 and TRBJ1-5; the D is unclear. The germline V gene encodes CDR1 SGHAT and CDR2 FQNNGV. The CDR3 has 14 residues. V lost 1 base, J lost 2 bases, and 6 bases lay in between. This CDR3 reads CASSLVSGNQPQHF. The CDR3 DNA follows: TGTGCCAGCAGCTTAGTCTCTGGCAATCAGCCCCAGCATTTT.

This clonotype was recorded at least ten times. The gene calls are TRBV12-3 or TRBV12-4 and TRBJ2-5; 7 bases are shared with TRBD1. V shed 7 bases and J 5 bases; nucleotides not matched to a gene: 13. The CDR3 contains 15 residues. In nucleotides, the CDR3 is TGTGCCAGCACCACAACGCTCAGGGGGTGGGAGACCCAGTACTTC. Protein product: CASTTTLRGWETQYF.

This clonotype was observed a few times. V usage is TRBV7-2 and J usage is TRBJ2-5; D is uncertain. Trimming shortened V by 5 bases and J by 4 bases, and 17 bases separated the two germline ends. CDR3 size: 15 residues. Germline V gives CDR1 SGHTA, CDR2 FQGNSA. As DNA, the CDR3 is TGTGCCAGCAGCCCGTATGGTTCGAGAGGAGAGACCCAGTACTTC. It is translated as CASSPYGSRGETQYF.